The 31 T cell receptor beta chains below come from one sample, sequenced in a study of regulatory T cells in long-lasting Graves disease. Time point here: newly diagnosed GD, antithyroid drugs for less than 3 months. Isolated PBMC RNA provided the starting material for the TCR library. Building of the TCR beta libraries involved iRepertoire HTBI primers and Arm-PCR of CDR3 regions. TCRdb reanalysed the multiplex PCR reads using MiXCR and keeps one entry per CDR3 protein. Of about 560,000 distinct CDR3 sequences in the sample, approximately 16% were seen once. These records were also assigned to another study, of T cells in Graves' hyperthyroidism and ophthalmopathy.

Here the sequenced sample was peripheral blood mononuclear cells (PBMCs), taken at new diagnosis, from a patient treated with antithyroid drugs. The receptors stem from a man between 18 and 35 years old with Graves disease.

This clonotype has only a few counts. The CDR3 nucleotides are TGTGCCAGCAGTTTGACAGGAACCAATTCACCCCTCCACTTT. Its protein product is CASSLTGTNSPLHF. The chain uses TRBV28 and TRBJ1-6; D is possibly TRBD1 (6 bases). The CDR3 runs 14 residues. V lost 3 bases, J lost 7 bases, and 10 bases lay in between. Germline CDR1 reads MDHEN; CDR2 reads SYDVKM.

Many counts were recorded for this clonotype. The rearrangement links TRBV27 to TRBJ1-1; no clear D gene. Germline V gene lookup returns CDR1 MNHEY and CDR2 SMNVEV (reference sequence). Trimming pared 3 bases from V and 0 bases from J, leaving 11 bases between. The CDR3 spans 15 residues. The CDR3 bases are TGTGCCAGCAGTTTCTCTATCGGCATGAACACTGAAGCTTTCTTT. This encodes CASSFSIGMNTEAFF.

In its sample, this clonotype was seen a few times. The chain uses TRBV28 and TRBJ2-7; 8 nucleotides match TRBD1. The CDR3 totals 14 residues. Unmatched junction bases numbered 14, after V lost 9 bases and J lost 7 bases. The germline V gene has CDR1 MDHEN and CDR2 SYDVKM. The DNA of the CDR3 is TGTGCCAGTAGCGTAGACAGGGGAGGTCGTGAGCAGTACTTC. It is translated as CASSVDRGGREQYF.

This sequence joins TRBV12-3 or TRBV12-4 and TRBJ2-1; TRBD1 might be the D (5 bases). This CDR3 is built from 11 residues. Trimming left V 5 bases short and J 9 bases short, with 8 bases between. CDR3 DNA: TGTGCCAGCAGTCTCAGGGTTGAGCAGTTCTTC. Residues: CASSLRVEQFF.

Ten or more counts support this clonotype. The chain carries TRBV2 and TRBJ2-3; the D gene is possibly TRBD2 (6 bases). The CDR3 sequence is 13 residues long. Germline-derived CDR1 and CDR2 are SNHLY and FYNNEI. With 11 bases removed from V and 2 bases from J, the gap between germline ends came to 14 bases. The CDR3 loop reads CAGSSVITDTQYF. For the CDR3, the DNA is TGTGCCGGCTCTAGCGTTATCACAGATACGCAGTATTTT.

The genes are TRBV30 and TRBJ1-4, with no clear D. The CDR3 sequence is 14 residues long. Germline V lookup: CDR1 GTSNPN, CDR2 SVGIG (reference sequence). V was trimmed by 0 bases and J by 5 bases, leaving 10 bases between them. This chain's CDR3 is CAWSVGVLNEKLFF. Here the CDR3 DNA reads TGTGCCTGGAGTGTTGGGGTCCTCAATGAAAAACTGTTTTTT.

This clonotype was counted between two and nine times. The CDR3 spells CASTPHGSYEQYF. CDR3 sequence (DNA): TGTGCCAGCACCCCTCACGGGTCCTACGAGCAGTACTTC. The chain couples TRBV6-1 to TRBJ2-7, with D hard to call. The CDR3 has 13 residues. V dropped 7 bases and J dropped 1 base, with 11 bases sitting between them. Germline CDR1 MNHNS, CDR2 SASEGT.

This clonotype appeared many times. The rearrangement joins TRBV20-1 to TRBJ2-2, with D perhaps TRBD2 (5 bases). Trimming removed 6 bases from V and 4 bases from J, with 18 bases in between. The germline CDR1 and CDR2 sequences are DFQATT and SNEGSKA (reference sequence). The CDR3 sequence is 15 residues long. CDR3 residues: CSASRVGASTGELFF. The CDR3 region has the DNA TGCAGTGCAAGTAGGGTGGGAGCGTCCACCGGGGAGCTGTTTTTT.

This clonotype was observed a few times. The chain links TRBV11-2 to TRBJ1-1; D might be TRBD1 (6 bases). The V end lost 5 bases, the J end lost 4 bases, and 17 bases lay between the germline ends. The V gene's germline CDR1 is SGHAT and CDR2 FQNNGV. The CDR3 has 15 residues. The CDR3 region is CASSHFRTEGTEAFF. The CDR3 nucleotides are TGTGCCAGCAGCCATTTTCGGACAGAGGGCACTGAAGCTTTCTTT. Full variable domain (missing parts from reference TRBV11-2 and TRBJ1-1): EAGVAQSPRYKIIEKRQSVAFWCNPISGHATLYWYQQILGQGPKLLIQFQNNGVVDDSQLPKDRFSAERLKGVDSTLKIQPAKLEDSAVYLCASSHFRTEGTEAFFGQGTRLTVV.

In the case of this clonotype: A much larger clone lies a single base off, so this may be a read error. The rearrangement joins TRBV11-2 to TRBJ2-1; 8 bases align to TRBD2. Germline lookup yields CDR1 SGHAT and CDR2 FQNNGV. The trim removed 4 bases at V and 6 bases at J, leaving 5 bases unmatched. The CDR3 consists of 14 residues. The CDR3 loop is CASSSSSGLNEQFF. The CDR3, as DNA: TGTGCCAGCAGCTCATCTAGCGGGCTCAATGAGCAGTTCTTC.

The table lists this clonotype with many counts. The CDR3 loop reads CASSYRDTDYEQYF. The CDR3 coding sequence is TGTGCCAGCAGTTACCGGGACACTGACTACGAGCAGTACTTC. The chain has TRBV27 and TRBJ2-7; possibly TRBD1 for D (6 bases). Germline V gene sequence: CDR1 MNHEY, CDR2 SMNVEV (reference sequence). The V end lost 4 bases, the J end lost 3 bases, and 13 bases lay between the germline ends. The CDR3 is 14 residues long.

Worth noting for this clonotype: This likely reflects a read error, since a far larger clone is one base away. The chain has TRBV15 and TRBJ2-7; D is perhaps TRBD1 or TRBD2 (6 bases each). The closer fit of TRBJ2-5 to the DNA end suggests the J call may be wrong. Germline loops: CDR1 LNHNV, CDR2 YYDKDF (reference sequence). This CDR3 contains 15 residues. The chain's CDR3 is CATSTRRAGERTQYF. CDR3 nucleotides: TGTGCCACCAGCACCCGGAGGGCAGGGGAAAGGACCCAGTACTTC.

J is TRBJ2-1 and V is TRBV6-5; D not certain. Trimming left V 0 bases short and J 7 bases short, with 7 bases between. The CDR3 consists of 13 residues. The germline CDR1 and CDR2 sequences are MNHEY and SVGAGI. CDR3 sequence reads: CASSYSIRNEQFF. CDR3 DNA sequence: TGTGCCAGCAGTTACTCGATTCGAAATGAGCAGTTCTTC.

This clonotype was seen at least ten times. The V gene is TRBV7-3, the J gene TRBJ2-2; D possibly corresponds to TRBD1 (5 bases). The CDR3 is made up of 14 amino acids. V was shortened by 0 bases and J by 5 bases, with 7 bases between the two germline ends. Germline V gene data show CDR1 as SGHTA and CDR2 as FQGTGA. The DNA for the CDR3 is TGTGCCAGCAGCTTAACAGGGGATACCGGGGAGCTGTTTTTT. This sequence encodes CASSLTGDTGELFF.

At least ten counts were recorded for this clonotype. The chain uses TRBV6-1 and TRBJ2-7; D may be TRBD1 (6 bases). The CDR3 runs to 14 residues. V was shortened by 5 bases and J by 2 bases, with 13 bases between the two germline ends. Germline V lookup: CDR1 MNHNS, CDR2 SASEGT. The chain's CDR3 is CASSLGGIPYEQYF. CDR3 DNA: TGTGCCAGCAGTCTAGGGGGAATCCCCTACGAGCAGTACTTC.

The gene calls are TRBV30 and TRBJ2-7; 7 bases match TRBD2. CDR3 length: 13 residues. Germline CDR1 is GTSNPN and CDR2 is SVGIG (reference sequence). Losses at the gene ends were 0 bases for V and 6 bases for J; bases not matched to a gene: 5. This CDR3 reads CAWSVRRGVEQYF. The CDR3 bases are TGTGCCTGGAGTGTACGCCGGGGGGTCGAGCAGTACTTC.

This clonotype was seen many times. The chain recombines TRBV27 with TRBJ1-1; D perhaps matches TRBD1 (6 bases). Germline assignment: CDR1 MNHEY and CDR2 SMNVEV (reference sequence). The CDR3 loop spans 15 amino acids. The V gene lost 5 bases and the J gene lost 4 bases, with 17 bases spanning the gap. CDR3 in amino acids: CASSLKGGHGTEAFF. The DNA for the CDR3 is TGTGCCAGCAGTCTCAAGGGGGGACATGGCACTGAAGCTTTCTTT.

This sequence joins TRBV7-3 and TRBJ2-2; tentative D call: TRBD2 (5 bases). Trimming removed 1 base at V and 6 bases at J, with 15 bases between. This CDR3 region has 16 residues. CDR1 and CDR2 from the germline V gene are SGHTA and FQGTGA. CDR3 protein: CASSLNGVPNAGELFF. The CDR3 DNA sequence: TGTGCCAGCAGCTTAAACGGGGTCCCTAACGCCGGGGAGCTGTTTTTT.

With respect to this clonotype: The conserved closing phenylalanine or tryptophan is absent in this CDR3, likely reflecting a read error. The limits of the CDR3 on the DNA are not certain, so only TCRdb's listed CDR3 is given. The genes are TRBV20-1 and TRBJ1-1; no DNA check was done on the table's D call, TRBD1. Germline-derived CDR1 and CDR2 are DFQATT and SNEGSKA (reference sequence). The CDR3 is 9 residues long, ends included. CDR3 sequence: CSAREVPPG.

This clonotype occurred many times. J is TRBJ2-2 and V is TRBV2, with 8 bases fitting TRBD2. J was trimmed by 4 bases and V by 4 bases; bases with no gene match: 5. The V gene's germline CDR1 is SNHLY and CDR2 FYNNEI. The CDR3 length is 15 residues. CDR3 in amino acids: CASSAGTRGTGELFF. CDR3 DNA sequence: TGTGCCAGCAGTGCCGGGACTAGGGGCACCGGGGAGCTGTTTTTT. Filled out from reference TRBV2 and TRBJ2-2, the complete variable domain reads EPEVTQTPSHQVTQMGQEVILRCVPISNHLYFYWYRQILGQKVEFLVSFYNNEISEKSEIFDDQFSVERPDGSNFTLKIRSTKLEDSAMYFCASSAGTRGTGELFFGEGSRLTVL.

This clonotype was counted many times. The V call is TRBV28, the J call TRBJ2-5, with D uncertain. Germline CDR1 is MDHEN and CDR2 is SYDVKM. Trimming took 1 base from V and 6 from J, leaving 18 bases between them. The CDR3 consists of 16 residues. CDR3 protein: CASSLSYGAGRQTQYF. CDR3 nucleotides: TGTGCCAGCAGTTTATCCTACGGAGCCGGCAGGCAGACCCAGTACTTC.

In this sample, this clonotype turned up many times. The chain couples TRBV27 to TRBJ2-7, with 11 bases lining up with TRBD2. With V trimmed by 4 bases and J by 4 bases, 9 bases remained unmatched. The CDR3 sequence is 16 residues long. Looked up from germline, CDR1 is MNHEY and CDR2 is SMNVEV (reference sequence). The CDR3 nucleotides read TGTGCCAGCAGTTCCAGAGCTCGACTAGCGGGATACGAGCAGTACTTC. Translated, it gives CASSSRARLAGYEQYF.

This clonotype was observed at least ten times. The CDR3 loop reads CASSDSGRAMDEQFF. The CDR3 DNA reads TGTGCCAGCAGCGATAGCGGGAGGGCCATGGATGAGCAGTTCTTC. This chain connects TRBV9 to TRBJ2-1; TRBD2 aligns across 11 bases. Germline loops: CDR1 SGDLS, CDR2 YYNGEE. This CDR3 comprises 15 residues. V lost 3 bases and J lost 8; bases outside the gene matches: 7.

This clonotype was observed many times. The V and J genes are TRBV20-1 and TRBJ1-1; no clear D gene. V was pared by 2 bases and J by 7 bases, with 14 bases between. The CDR3 spans 13 residues. Germline values: CDR1 DFQATT, CDR2 SNEGSKA (reference sequence). Here the CDR3 reads CSARTTRTVEAFF. In DNA, the CDR3 is TGCAGTGCTAGAACTACCCGAACAGTTGAAGCTTTCTTT.

This clonotype was recorded at least ten times. V usage is TRBV27 and J usage is TRBJ2-1; D unresolved. Germline CDR1 MNHEY, CDR2 SMNVEV (reference sequence). CDR3 length: 13 residues. Trimming pared 0 bases from V and 6 bases from J, leaving 6 bases between. CDR3 DNA sequence: TGTGCCAGCAGTTTATCAAGTGGCAATGAGCAGTTCTTC. Amino acid sequence: CASSLSSGNEQFF.

V usage is TRBV27 and J usage is TRBJ2-3; 11 bases match TRBD2. Germline trimming cut 3 bases from V and 0 bases from J; bases unmatched to any gene: 5. The CDR3 totals 17 residues. In germline, CDR1 is MNHEY, CDR2 SMNVEV (reference sequence). The CDR3 DNA is TGTGCCAGCAGTTTCGGGACTAGCGGTCTGAGCACAGATACGCAGTATTTT. Translated: CASSFGTSGLSTDTQYF.

This clonotype was seen many times. This chain links TRBV7-9 with TRBJ2-7, with 9 bases matching TRBD1. V was pared by 4 bases and J by 2 bases, with 12 bases of the junction left unmatched. This CDR3 spans 17 amino acids. Germline V lookup: CDR1 SEHNR, CDR2 FQNEAQ (reference sequence). For the CDR3, the DNA is TGTGCCAGCAGCTACGGGACAGGGCGCCCAGGGACCTACGAGCAGTACTTC. Translated, it gives CASSYGTGRPGTYEQYF.

This clonotype turned up a few times. This chain uses TRBV28 with TRBJ1-5; perhaps TRBD1 as D (5 bases). From germline, CDR1 is MDHEN and CDR2 SYDVKM. This CDR3 has 14 amino acids. V lost 7 bases to trimming and J lost 8 bases, with 18 bases between them. The CDR3 region has the DNA TGTGCCAGCACTCCTGGGGCAGGGAGTGAGCCCCAGCATTTT. Translated, it gives CASTPGAGSEPQHF.

The sample holds many counts of this clonotype. The CDR3 reads CASSAGFQETQYF. The CDR3, as DNA: TGTGCCAGCAGCGCCGGGTTCCAAGAGACCCAGTACTTC. The J gene is TRBJ2-5, the V gene TRBV7-3; D unresolved. This CDR3 spans 13 amino acids. Germline assignment: CDR1 SGHTA and CDR2 FQGTGA. V was cut by 5 bases and J by 1 base, with 8 bases left in between.

This clonotype has ten or more counts. The chain carries TRBV2 and TRBJ2-3, with TRBD2 identical over 13 bases. V gave up 1 base and J gave up 4 bases; unmatched junction bases: 2. CDR1 and CDR2 (germline): SNHLY, FYNNEI. The CDR3 totals 16 residues. The CDR3 loop reads CASSEGTSGSSDTQYF. The CDR3 DNA follows: TGTGCCAGCAGTGAAGGGACTAGCGGGAGTTCAGATACGCAGTATTTT.

J is TRBJ2-1 and V is TRBV15; unclear D gene. The V and J ends lost 0 bases and 2 bases respectively, with 11 bases between them. CDR3 length: 16 amino acids. Germline lookup yields CDR1 LNHNV and CDR2 YYDKDF (reference sequence). The CDR3 region has the DNA TGTGCCACCAGCAGAGAGAGTCCTGGGCCCTACAATGAGCAGTTCTTC. It translates to CATSRESPGPYNEQFF.